This T cell receptor (beta chain) was sequenced in a study of somatic mutations in cytotoxic T cells in rheumatoid arthritis (dated by TCRdb to 2015 to 2018). Some background on the complete study: Before any treatment started and right after they were diagnosed, patients gave peripheral blood samples (more than 27 ml EDTA). To characterize clonality, the study used TCRB deep sequencing while asking whether somatic mutations are carried by expanded CD8+ T-cell clones in newly diagnosed, untreated rheumatoid arthritis. Patient and control groups had essentially identical median ages. For approximately 63 rheumatoid arthritis patients and 20 or so healthy controls, TCRB deep sequencing was carried out. A FACSAria II or Sony SH800 was used to flow-sort some V beta antibody-stained T-cell populations at nearly 100% purity, and TCRB sequencing was also done on sorted V beta1+ cells.

On an AutoMACS, CD4+ and CD8+ cells were isolated via positive magnetic bead selection, and their purity was verified by flow cytometry. After a first flow cytometry screen using a TCR V beta antibody panel, clonal expansions were characterized through TCRB deep sequencing of sorted CD8+ fractions. Peripheral blood mononuclear cells were isolated by Ficoll-Paque PLUS density gradient separation. Using Nucleospin Tissue or Tissue XS kits, DNA was extracted from CD4-enriched, CD8-enriched or PBMC samples, with quantification by a Qubit 2.0 fluorometer. What the authors observed across the whole study: CD8+ T-cell clonality in rheumatoid arthritis patients was not significantly different from that in age-matched healthy controls. The largest CD8+ clone made up more than 20% of CD8+ cells in about an eighth of the 65 patients, and blood and synovial fluid shared several identical CD8+ TCRB sequences. The expanded CD8+ clones had unknown antigen targets, and not appearing in virus-specific databases did not rule out that they were virus-specific. In patients, CD8+ clonality rose with age (Spearman r ~ 0.49), which was not the case in healthy controls. The finding that TRBV07 was slightly underrepresented in patients was left unadjusted for multiple comparisons.

Genomic DNA underwent TCRB CDR3 sequencing using the immunoSEQ assay. Processing in the source paper ran as follows. Patient CD8+ clones larger than 1% were compared against published virus-specific TCRB sequences, and only a few matched. The analyses included only productive TCRB rearrangements. Defining a clone by its unique TCRB CDR3 sequence, the study calculated clonality as a productive clonality index derived from Shannon entropy. To calculate repertoire overlap between two samples, the template counts of each clone were considered relative to each sample's total templates. Flow cytometry-measured V-gene usage correlated with V-gene usage from TCRB sequencing, with a Spearman r of approximately 0.6. This immuneACCESS table, as held by TCRdb, lists in-frame sequences with V and J called but not all clones. Of the missing ones, under half trace to an unresolved V gene in checked studies; the others have no known cause. The DNA was the basis for D and trimming; V, J and clone size are from that table. This sample is represented by 15,000 or so clones; approximately 84% of them were singletons. Roughly 15% of the sample comes from the top ten.

From its cysteine to its phenylalanine, the CDR3 spans 14 amino acids. Only the CDR3 part of the read is kept: 42 bases, read in frame from the first base. CDR1 and CDR2 are drawn from the germline V gene: SNHLY, FYNNEI. Unmatched junction bases come to 5, with V trimmed by 6 bases and J by 4 bases. This clone was observed a few times. Its antigen remains undetermined. Base qualities were left out, and no much larger clone turns up one base away. The sequenced sample was CD8+ T cells sorted from blood. The rearrangement combines TRBV2 with TRBJ1-4, with TRBD1 identical over 7 junction bases. The clonotype comes from an adult with rheumatoid arthritis. The CDR3 region reads CASRSRDSNEKLFF. Read as DNA, the sequence is TGTGCCAGCAGGTCCCGGGACAGTAATGAAAAACTGTTTTTT.